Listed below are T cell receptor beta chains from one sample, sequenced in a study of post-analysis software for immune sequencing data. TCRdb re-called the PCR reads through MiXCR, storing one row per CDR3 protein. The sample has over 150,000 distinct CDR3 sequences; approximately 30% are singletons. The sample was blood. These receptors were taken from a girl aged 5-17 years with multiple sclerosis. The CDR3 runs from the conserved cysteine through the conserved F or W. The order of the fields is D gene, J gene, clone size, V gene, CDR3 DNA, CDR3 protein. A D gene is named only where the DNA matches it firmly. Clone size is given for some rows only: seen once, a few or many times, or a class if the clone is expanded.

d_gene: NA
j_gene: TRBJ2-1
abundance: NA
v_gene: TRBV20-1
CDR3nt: TGCAGTGGGGAAGTAGCAGAGATACGCAATGAGCAGTTCTTC
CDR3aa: CSGEVAEIRNEQFF

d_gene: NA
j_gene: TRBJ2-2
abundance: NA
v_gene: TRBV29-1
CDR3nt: TGCAGCGCGAGGGGGGGGAACACCGGGGAGCTGTTTTTT
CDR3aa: CSARGGNTGELFF

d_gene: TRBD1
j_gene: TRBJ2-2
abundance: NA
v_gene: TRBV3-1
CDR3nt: TGTGCCAGCAGCCAAGATCCCCTCGACAGGGTTGGGACCGGGGAGCTGTTTTTT
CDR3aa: CASSQDPLDRVGTGELFF

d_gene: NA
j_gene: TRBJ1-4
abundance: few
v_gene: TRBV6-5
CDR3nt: TGTGCCAGCAGTTACTCGAGTTCAGTCAAGGATGCCAATAATGAAAAACTGTTTTTT
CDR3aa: CASSYSSSVKDANNEKLFF

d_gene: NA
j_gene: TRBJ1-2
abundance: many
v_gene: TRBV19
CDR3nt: TGTGCCAGTACCCTTGTTTTGGGGGCTCGGGGTGGCTACACCTTC
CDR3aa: CASTLVLGARGGYTF

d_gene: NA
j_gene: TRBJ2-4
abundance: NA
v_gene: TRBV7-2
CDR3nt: TGTGCCAGCAGCTCTGTACAGTCGCTAGCCAAAAACATTCAGTACTTC
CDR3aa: CASSSVQSLAKNIQYF

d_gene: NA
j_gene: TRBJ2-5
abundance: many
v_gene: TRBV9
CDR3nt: TGTGCCAGCAGCGTGGGGAGACAGCAAGAGACCCAGTACTTC
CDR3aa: CASSVGRQQETQYF

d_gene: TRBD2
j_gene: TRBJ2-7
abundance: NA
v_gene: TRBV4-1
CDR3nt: TGCGCCAGCAGCCAAGGCCTAGCGGGAGGGCCGAGGTTCTACGAGCAGTACTTC
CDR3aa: CASSQGLAGGPRFYEQYF

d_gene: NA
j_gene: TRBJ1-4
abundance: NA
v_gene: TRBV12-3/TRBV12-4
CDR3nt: TGTGCCAGCACCCTGAGGGGGGAAAAACTGTTTTTT
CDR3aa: CASTLRGEKLFF

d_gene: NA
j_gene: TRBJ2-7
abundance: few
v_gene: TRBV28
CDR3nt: TGTGCCAGCAGTTCGTACACAACCCGGGGAATCTCCTACGAGCAGTACTTC
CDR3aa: CASSSYTTRGISYEQYF

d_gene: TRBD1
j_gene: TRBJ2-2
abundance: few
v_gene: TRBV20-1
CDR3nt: TGCAGTGCTCGGACAGGGTCTTACACCGGGGAGCTGTTTTTT
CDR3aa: CSARTGSYTGELFF

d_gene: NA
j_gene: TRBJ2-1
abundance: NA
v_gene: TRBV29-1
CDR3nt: TGCAGCGTTGGGAGGGTGAGGTACAATGAGCAGTTCTTC
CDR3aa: CSVGRVRYNEQFF

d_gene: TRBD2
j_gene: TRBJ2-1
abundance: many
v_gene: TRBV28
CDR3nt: TGTGCCAGCAGCCGAACTAGCGGGAGGTCGGGGAATGAGCAGTTCTTC
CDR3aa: CASSRTSGRSGNEQFF

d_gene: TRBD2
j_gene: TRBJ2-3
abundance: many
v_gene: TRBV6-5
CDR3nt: TGTGCCAGCAGTTACGCCGGGAGGAGGACTAGCGGGAGAGATACGCAGTATTTT
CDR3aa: CASSYAGRRTSGRDTQYF

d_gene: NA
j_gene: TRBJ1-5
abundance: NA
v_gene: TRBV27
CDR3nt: TGTGCCAGCAGTCTCCTTGGGGAGCCCCAGCATTTT
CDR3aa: CASSLLGEPQHF

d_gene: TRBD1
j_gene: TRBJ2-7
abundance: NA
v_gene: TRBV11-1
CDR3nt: TGTGCCAGCAGCTTAGGGGCGACAGGGGTCCCCTACGAGCAGTACTTC
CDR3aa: CASSLGATGVPYEQYF

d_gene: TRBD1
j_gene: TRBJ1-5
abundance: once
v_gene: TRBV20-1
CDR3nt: TGCAGTGCTCGCCCCATCGGACAGGGGAATCAGCCCCAGCATTTT
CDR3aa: CSARPIGQGNQPQHF

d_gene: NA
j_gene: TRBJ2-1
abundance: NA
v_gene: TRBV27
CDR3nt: TGTGCCAGCACTCTCAGGGATTACAATGAGCAGTTCTTC
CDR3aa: CASTLRDYNEQFF

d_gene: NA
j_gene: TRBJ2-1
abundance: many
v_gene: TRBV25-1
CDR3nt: TGTGCCAGCAGTGGACTAGGATTCTACAATGAGCAGTTCTTC
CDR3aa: CASSGLGFYNEQFF

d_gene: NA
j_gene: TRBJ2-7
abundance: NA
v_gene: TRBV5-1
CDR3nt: TGCGCCAGCAGCTTGGCCGGAGGGGGCGCCTTATCCGAGCAGTACTTC
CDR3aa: CASSLAGGGALSEQYF

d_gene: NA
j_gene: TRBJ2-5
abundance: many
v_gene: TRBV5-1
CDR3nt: TGCGCCAGCAGCCCCACAAGATCACAAGAGACCCAGTACTTC
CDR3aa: CASSPTRSQETQYF

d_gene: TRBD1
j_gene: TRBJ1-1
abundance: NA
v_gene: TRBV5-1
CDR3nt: TGCGCCAGCAGCGCCTCAGGGGGCGCGGACACTGAAGCTTTCTTT
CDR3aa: CASSASGGADTEAFF

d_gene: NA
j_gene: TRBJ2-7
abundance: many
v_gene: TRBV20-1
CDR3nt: TGCAGTGCTAGCATCGGGGATCTCTACGAGCAGTACTTC
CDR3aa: CSASIGDLYEQYF

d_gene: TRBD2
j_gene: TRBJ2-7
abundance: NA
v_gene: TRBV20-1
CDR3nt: TGCAGTGCTAGAGATCTGAAGCGGGACCCCTACGAGCAGTACTTC
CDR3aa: CSARDLKRDPYEQYF

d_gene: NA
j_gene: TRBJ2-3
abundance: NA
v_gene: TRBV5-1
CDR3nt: TGCGCCAGCAGCTTGAAGGTCACCGGAGATACGCAGTATTTT
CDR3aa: CASSLKVTGDTQYF

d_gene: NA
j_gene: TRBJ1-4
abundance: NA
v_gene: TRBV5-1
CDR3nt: TGCGCCAGCAGCTTGGGAGGGAGTAATGAAAAACTGTTTTTT
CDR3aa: CASSLGGSNEKLFF

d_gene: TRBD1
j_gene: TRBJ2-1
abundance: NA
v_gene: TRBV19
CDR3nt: TGTGCCAGTAGTATTAGGGGACAGGGGGTGCATGAGCAGTTCTTC
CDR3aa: CASSIRGQGVHEQFF

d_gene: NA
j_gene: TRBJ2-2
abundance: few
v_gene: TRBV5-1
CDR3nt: TGCGCCAGCAGCCAATACAGCTTCGTAGTAAACACCGGGGAGCTGTTTTTT
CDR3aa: CASSQYSFVVNTGELFF

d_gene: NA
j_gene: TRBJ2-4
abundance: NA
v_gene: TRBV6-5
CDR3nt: TGTGCCAGCAGTTTCACCGCGACTGGGACTTCTGGAAACATTCAGTACTTC
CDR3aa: CASSFTATGTSGNIQYF

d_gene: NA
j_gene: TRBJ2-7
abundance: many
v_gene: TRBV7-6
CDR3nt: TGTGCCAGCAGCTTAGCGACCCACGAGCAGTACTTC
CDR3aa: CASSLATHEQYF

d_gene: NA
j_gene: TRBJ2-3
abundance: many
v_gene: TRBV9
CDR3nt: TGTGCCAGCAGCCCCCGGGGTCCCGGCGCGCAGTATTTT
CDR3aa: CASSPRGPGAQYF

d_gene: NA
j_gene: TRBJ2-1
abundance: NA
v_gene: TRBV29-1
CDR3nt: TGCAGCGCGGGACTCCCAGGGGGTGAGCAGTTCTTC
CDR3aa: CSAGLPGGEQFF

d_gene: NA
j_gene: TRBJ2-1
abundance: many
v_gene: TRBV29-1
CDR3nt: TGCAGCGTCTACCGGGTCTCCTACAATGAGCAGTTCTTC
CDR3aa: CSVYRVSYNEQFF

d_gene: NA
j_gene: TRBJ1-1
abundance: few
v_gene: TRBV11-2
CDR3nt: TGTGCCAGCAGCGTGCATGGGGGAAGCACTGAAGCTTTCTTT
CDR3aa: CASSVHGGSTEAFF

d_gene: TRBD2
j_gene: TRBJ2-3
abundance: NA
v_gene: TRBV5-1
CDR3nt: TGCGCCAGCAGCCGGAGCGGGGGCGGGAAGACAGATACGCAGTATTTT
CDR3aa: CASSRSGGGKTDTQYF

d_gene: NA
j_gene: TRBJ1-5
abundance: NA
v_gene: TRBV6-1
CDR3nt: TGTGCCAGCAGGTTGCAGGGTTGGGGCAATCAGCCCCAGCATTTT
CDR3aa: CASRLQGWGNQPQHF

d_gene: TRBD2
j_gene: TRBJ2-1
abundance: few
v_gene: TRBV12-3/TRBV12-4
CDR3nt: TGTGCCAGCAGGCCAGCGGGAGTCTCCTACAATGAGCAGTTCTTC
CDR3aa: CASRPAGVSYNEQFF